This T cell receptor beta chain was captured in a study of regulatory T cells in long-lasting Graves disease. Study results and caveats: Between persistent patients, fewer than 3,500 public clonotypes were shared, exceeding the roughly 1,000 shared between new patients.

The CDR3 length is 10 residues. Germline CDR1 SNHLY, CDR2 FYNNEI. Trimming shortened V by 9 bases and J by 9 bases, and 12 bases separated the two germline ends. The TCR beta library used iRepertoire HTBI primers with Arm-PCR amplification of CDR3. TCRdb reprocessed the multiplex PCR reads with MiXCR, giving one entry per CDR3 protein. This sample has 400,000 to 550,000 distinct CDR3 sequences, with about 15% found just once. Time point meaning: newly diagnosed GD, antithyroid drugs for less than 3 months. PBMC-extracted RNA yielded the TCR library. There are many counts of this clonotype. Its specificity is unknown. The same data also contributed to another study, on T cells in Graves' hyperthyroidism and ophthalmopathy.

The rearrangement uses TRBV2 and TRBJ2-7, with D possibly matching TRBD2 (5 bases). The receptor was isolated from a woman in her 30s with Graves disease. Specimen: peripheral blood mononuclear cells (PBMCs), collected at new diagnosis, from a patient treated with antithyroid drugs. The DNA of the CDR3 is TGTGCCAGTCAAAATGGAGGGCAGTACTTC. Amino acid sequence: CASQNGGQYF.